This record concerns one TCR beta chain sequence. Its antigen is unknown. This entry comes from a study of identical twins. The study's findings and limits: Abundant beta clonotypes from cord blood bore fewer insertions; memory repertoires lacked this pattern. Analyses of zero insertions could, in part, be confounded by invariant MAIT and iNKT cells. Its conclusions, products of cross-sectional statistical analysis, did not come from following the same donors.

Germline V gene lookup returns CDR1 SGHRS and CDR2 YFSETQ. Trimming took off 3 bases at V and 0 bases at J, with 15 bases between the two ends. This CDR3 is 16 amino acids long. Via MiXCR, TCRdb re-called the 5' RACE reads, giving one row per CDR3 protein. The table shows approximately 1.8 million distinct CDR3 sequences, with around 29% occurring only once. The TCR comes from a newborn girl in good health. Sequencing was carried out using cord blood. The rearrangement uses TRBV5-1 and TRBJ1-1, with D maybe TRBD1 (5 bases). The chain's CDR3 is CASSSTRVGVNTEAFF. The CDR3 DNA reads as TGCGCCAGCAGCTCCACCAGGGTCGGGGTGAACACTGAAGCTTTCTTT.